Below are 29 T cell receptor beta chains sequenced from a single sample in a study of blood T cells in healthy people across ages. Then a second PCR, running roughly 7 to 11 cycles, was carried out with a sample-barcoded 5' primer and a J-beta primer mix. TCRdb re-called the 5' RACE reads with MiXCR, one entry per CDR3 protein. The table has approximately 2,000,000 distinct CDR3 sequences, roughly two fifths seen once. Sequencing was performed on blood. These receptors were obtained from a human donor in good health.

This clonotype was found a few times. The CDR3 region is CASSPTGPAGFTDTQYF. The DNA of the CDR3 is TGTGCCAGCAGTCCGACAGGGCCAGCAGGGTTTACAGATACGCAGTATTTT. The chain links TRBV27 to TRBJ2-3; the match to TRBD1 covers 7 bases. The CDR3 is made up of 17 amino acids. Germline V CDR1 and CDR2: MNHEY, SMNVEV (reference sequence). The junction had 14 bases not matched to a gene; V was cut back by 5 bases and J by 3 bases.

This clonotype was picked up a small number of times. The rearrangement links TRBV6-6 to TRBJ2-7; perhaps TRBD1 as D (6 bases). Germline loops: CDR1 MNHNY, CDR2 SVGAGI (reference sequence). The CDR3 loop spans 14 amino acids. The ends were cut back, 7 bases at V and 6 bases at J, with 19 bases in the middle. DNA of the CDR3: TGTGCCAGCAAAGGTCAGGGGACCCGACCCGAGCAGTACTTC. Translating gives CASKGQGTRPEQYF.

This clonotype appeared once. The rearrangement joins TRBV4-2 to TRBJ1-5; perhaps TRBD1 as D (6 bases). Trimming took off 4 bases at V and 0 bases at J, with 16 bases between the two ends. The CDR3 runs to 17 residues. Germline V lookup: CDR1 LGHNA, CDR2 YNFKEQ. The CDR3, as DNA: TGTGCCAGCAGCCCTATAGGGGCAGGGGATAGCAATCAGCCCCAGCATTTT. This gives the protein CASSPIGAGDSNQPQHF.

The DNA of the CDR3 is TGCGCCAGCAGTAACCGCGAAAAGGGGGACACTGAAGCTTTCTTT. Translated, it gives CASSNREKGDTEAFF. This chain connects TRBV5-1 to TRBJ1-1, with D possibly TRBD1 on 6 matching bases. Trimming shortened V by 5 bases and J by 3 bases, and 17 bases separated the two germline ends. This CDR3 has 15 amino acids. Germline-derived CDR1 and CDR2 are SGHRS and YFSETQ.

V and J are TRBV5-1 and TRBJ1-2; 7 bases are shared with TRBD1. Germline V lookup: CDR1 SGHRS, CDR2 YFSETQ. V shed 2 bases, J shed 8 bases, and the junction held 12 bases outside the gene matches. CDR3 length equals 15 residues. This CDR3 reads CASSFVTGDWAGYTF. In DNA, the CDR3 is TGCGCCAGCAGCTTCGTTACAGGGGATTGGGCCGGCTACACCTTC.

In this sample, this clonotype turned up many times. The V and J genes are TRBV6-4 and TRBJ2-2; TRBD2 might be the D (6 bases). The V end was cut by 3 bases, the J end by 5 bases, with 13 bases between. CDR3 size: 15 residues. The germline V gene encodes CDR1 MRHNA and CDR2 SNTAGT. CDR3 sequence reads: CASSEAGGTTGELFF. CDR3 DNA: TGTGCCAGCAGTGAGGCAGGTGGGACTACCGGGGAGCTGTTTTTT.

This clonotype has only one observation. The CDR3 sequence is CASSSTGLVAKNIQYF. The CDR3 nucleotides read TGTGCCAGCAGCTCCACAGGGTTAGTTGCCAAAAACATTCAGTACTTC. The chain employs TRBV7-9 and TRBJ2-4; tentative D call: TRBD1 (6 bases). Germline V gene lookup returns CDR1 SEHNR and CDR2 FQNEAQ (reference sequence). There are 16 residues in the CDR3. V lost 4 bases to trimming and J lost 1 base, with 14 bases between them.

With respect to this clonotype: The conserved phenylalanine or tryptophan is not found at the CDR3 terminus, so this likely reflects a read error. The chain is built from TRBV5-1 and TRBJ2-4, with TRBD1 matching over 8 bases. The CDR3 is 14 amino acids. The V gene's germline CDR1 is SGHRS and CDR2 YFSETQ. J was trimmed by 6 bases and V by 7 bases; bases with no gene match: 9. The CDR3 here is CASSLGQGLNIQYS. As DNA, the CDR3 is TGCGCCAGCTCCCTAGGACAGGGATTAAACATTCAGTACTCC.

In its sample, this clonotype was seen once. V and J are TRBV25-1 and TRBJ2-3, with D maybe TRBD1 (6 bases). This CDR3 is built from 14 residues. Trimming cost V 3 bases and J 4 bases, with 11 bases left between them. From germline, CDR1 is MGHDK and CDR2 SYGVNS. CDR3 nucleotide sequence: TGTGCCAGCAGTGAGGGCAGGGGCGCAGATACGCAGTATTTT. The encoded protein is CASSEGRGADTQYF.

V usage is TRBV20-1 and J usage is TRBJ2-4; D not resolved. The DNA end favors TRBJ2-5, so the J call may be wrong. The CDR3 is 11 residues long. CDR1 is DFQATT, CDR2 SNEGSKA, per germline (reference sequence). The CDR3 is CSGLIQETQYF. In DNA form, the CDR3 reads TGCAGTGGATTAATCCAAGAGACCCAGTACTTC.

About this clonotype: A much larger clonotype is one base distant, so this may be a read error. This chain connects TRBV24-1 to TRBJ2-6; D is undetermined. Deletions cut 7 bases from V and 2 bases from J, with 5 bases between. CDR3 length: 13 residues. CDR1 KGHDR and CDR2 SFDVKD come from the germline V gene. DNA of the CDR3: TGTGCCACCAGGGGCCCTGGGGCCAACGTCCTGACTTTC. Translation: CATRGPGANVLTF.

This clonotype showed up just a few times. The chain couples TRBV19 to TRBJ2-1, with D unresolved. Germline V gene sequence: CDR1 LNHDA, CDR2 SQIVND (reference sequence). The V end lost 7 bases, the J end lost 1 base, and 11 bases lay between the germline ends. CDR3 size: 14 residues. The CDR3 bases are TGTGCCAGTATTCTCGATCCGTCCTACAATGAGCAGTTCTTC. Its protein product is CASILDPSYNEQFF.

The chain employs TRBV2 and TRBJ2-4; D may be TRBD1 (6 bases). Trimming cost V 2 bases and J 2 bases, with 10 bases left between them. CDR3 size: 15 residues. The V gene's germline CDR1 is SNHLY and CDR2 FYNNEI. CDR3 in DNA: TGTGCCAGCAGTGAACAGGGGTTAACCAAAAACATTCAGTACTTC. As protein: CASSEQGLTKNIQYF. The complete variable domain, with remaining parts taken from reference TRBV2 and TRBJ2-4, reads EPEVTQTPSHQVTQMGQEVILRCVPISNHLYFYWYRQILGQKVEFLVSFYNNEISEKSEIFDDQFSVERPDGSNFTLKIRSTKLEDSAMYFCASSEQGLTKNIQYFGAGTRLSVL.

The chain combines TRBV15 with TRBJ2-3, with a weak D call TRBD2 (5 bases). Germline lookup yields CDR1 LNHNV and CDR2 YYDKDF (reference sequence). This CDR3 comprises 14 residues. V was cut by 8 bases and J by 1 base, with 13 bases left in between. The CDR3 DNA follows: TGTGCCACCGGCCCCGAGGGCGGCACAGATACGCAGTATTTT. This translates into CATGPEGGTDTQYF.

Note on this clonotype: The junction departs from the called germline gene at one end, perhaps through a read error. This rearrangement joins TRBV6-5 to TRBJ1-1, with a possible D match to TRBD1 (6 bases). The CDR3 consists of 14 residues. The germline V gene has CDR1 MNHEY and CDR2 SVGAGI. In DNA, the CDR3 is TGTGCCAGCAGGACAGGAGGGATGAACACTAAAGCTTTCTTT. Protein sequence: CASRTGGMNTKAFF.

CDR3 coding DNA: TGTGCCAGCAGCTCCACCGGGACGCTTGAGGCGGATGCGCAGTATTTT. Translated, it gives CASSSTGTLEADAQYF. The V and J genes are TRBV7-9 and TRBJ2-3; TRBD1 or TRBD2 may be the D gene (5 bases each). Trimming took off 4 bases at V and 10 bases at J, with 24 bases between the two ends. The CDR3 runs to 16 residues. Germline CDR1 and CDR2: SEHNR and FQNEAQ (reference sequence).

V and J are TRBV3-1 and TRBJ2-7, with 7 bases fitting TRBD2. The V segment lost 0 bases and the J segment 6 bases; nucleotides outside the gene matches: 8. Germline loops: CDR1 LGHDT, CDR2 YNNKEL (reference sequence). The CDR3 sequence is 15 residues long. The CDR3 region is CASSQDAREVGEQYF. The CDR3 nucleotides read TGTGCCAGCAGCCAAGATGCCCGGGAGGTAGGCGAGCAGTACTTC.

The chain uses TRBV6-6 and TRBJ1-3; 8 nucleotides match TRBD1. V was pared by 5 bases and J by 0 bases, with 6 bases of the junction left unmatched. The CDR3 has 16 amino acids. Germline CDR1 reads MNHNY; CDR2 reads SVGAGI (reference sequence). CDR3 sequence: CASSPGTGRSGNTIYF. DNA of the CDR3: TGTGCCAGCAGTCCCGGGACAGGCCGCTCTGGAAACACCATATATTTT.

This chain connects TRBV6-1 to TRBJ2-3; D gene unclear. The CDR3 has 13 amino acids. In germline, CDR1 is MNHNS, CDR2 SASEGT. Trimming cost V 6 bases and J 2 bases, with 9 bases left between them. In DNA form, the CDR3 reads TGTGCCAGCAGAAACACTTTCACAGATACGCAGTATTTT. Translated, it gives CASRNTFTDTQYF.

V usage is TRBV11-2 and J usage is TRBJ1-2; possible D gene TRBD1, 5 bases. Between the trimmed V and J ends, which lost 1 base and 9 bases, there was a span of 9 bases. The germline V gene encodes CDR1 SGHAT and CDR2 FQNNGV. The CDR3 is made up of 12 amino acids. CDR3 amino acids: CASSLGEGSYTF. In nucleotides, the CDR3 is TGTGCCAGCAGCTTAGGGGAGGGGAGCTACACCTTC.

Notes on this clonotype: Being one base from a much bigger clone, this may be a read error. The chain carries TRBV4-1 and TRBJ2-7; D uncertain. From germline, CDR1 is MGHRA and CDR2 YSYEKL. Trimming removed 0 bases at V and 3 bases at J, with 6 bases between. This CDR3 region has 13 residues. DNA of the CDR3: TGCGCCAGCAGCCAAGATCCAGACTACGAGCAGTACTTC. It specifies CASSQDPDYEQYF.

This clonotype was seen more than once but under ten times. The chain uses TRBV6-1 and TRBJ1-1; D unresolved. This CDR3 contains 13 residues. The V gene lost 7 bases and the J gene lost 2 bases, with 11 bases spanning the gap. Germline V gene data show CDR1 as MNHNS and CDR2 as SASEGT. CDR3 in amino acids: CASTENINTEAFF. The CDR3 coding sequence is TGTGCCAGCACCGAAAACATTAACACTGAAGCTTTCTTT.

The rearrangement links TRBV7-9 to TRBJ1-1, with a tentative D call TRBD1 (5 bases). Germline assignment: CDR1 SEHNR and CDR2 FQNEAQ (reference sequence). V lost 2 bases and J lost 6, with 13 bases in between. This CDR3 region has 14 residues. The CDR3, as DNA: TGTGCCAGCAGCTTACCGCCACAGGCCTCTGAAGCTTTCTTT. Its protein is CASSLPPQASEAFF.

The rearrangement joins TRBV20-1 to TRBJ1-2, with 8 bases that match TRBD1. CDR1 is DFQATT, CDR2 SNEGSKA, per germline (reference sequence). The CDR3 consists of 15 residues. V was pared by 3 bases and J by 4 bases, with 10 bases of the junction left unmatched. CDR3 region: CSARLGQAISYGYTF. The CDR3 DNA reads TGCAGTGCTAGGCTGGGACAGGCCATTTCCTATGGCTACACCTTC.

The genes are TRBV7-2 and TRBJ2-7, with 7 bases aligning to TRBD2. The V segment lost 4 bases and the J segment 0 bases; nucleotides outside the gene matches: 3. The germline V gene encodes CDR1 SGHTA and CDR2 FQGNSA. CDR3 length: 14 residues. This chain's CDR3 is CASSSIAGSYEQYF. The CDR3 DNA reads TGTGCCAGCAGCTCTATAGCGGGCTCCTACGAGCAGTACTTC.

This clonotype was observed a few times. This chain joins TRBV12-3 or TRBV12-4 and TRBJ2-5, with D possibly matching TRBD1 (7 bases). Trimming shortened V by 6 bases and J by 5 bases, and 16 bases separated the two germline ends. This CDR3 is built from 14 residues. The CDR3 spells CASSSLTGRETQYF. In nucleotides, the CDR3 is TGTGCCAGCAGCTCCCTGACAGGGAGGGAGACCCAGTACTTC.

The chain employs TRBV6-6 and TRBJ2-7; TRBD2 might be the D (6 bases). The CDR3 is 15 residues long. Germline V gene data show CDR1 as MNHNY and CDR2 as SVGAGI (reference sequence). The germline V and J ends were trimmed by 5 bases and 0 bases, with 14 bases remaining between them. The CDR3 loop is CASSIRDSSSYEQYF. The DNA for the CDR3 is TGTGCCAGCAGTATCCGGGACTCGAGCTCCTACGAGCAGTACTTC.

V usage is TRBV4-1 and J usage is TRBJ2-5, with TRBD1 matching over 8 bases. Germline V gene data show CDR1 as MGHRA and CDR2 as YSYEKL. V trimming: 3 bases; J trimming: 4 bases; junction bases outside the gene matches: 10. CDR3 length: 16 amino acids. CDR3 DNA sequence: TGCGCCAGCAGCCATGCGACAGGGGATTTCGGAGAGACCCAGTACTTC. Translating gives CASSHATGDFGETQYF.

J is TRBJ2-7 and V is TRBV10-2; 10 nucleotides agree with TRBD1. CDR3 length: 16 amino acids. V dropped 6 bases and J dropped 4; count of bases not matched to a gene: 12. Germline V lookup: CDR1 WSHSY, CDR2 SAAADI. CDR3: CASRTGGSRGKYEQYF. CDR3 nucleotide sequence: TGCGCCAGCAGGACAGGGGGCTCCCGGGGAAAATACGAGCAGTACTTC.